This T cell receptor (beta chain) was captured by sequencing in a study of cytomegalovirus exposure and HLA in healthy donors. This CDR3 spans 14 amino acids. Germline CDR1 reads LGHNA; CDR2 reads YNFKEQ. V lost 1 base, J lost 3 bases, and 2 bases stayed unmatched. Profiling relied on immunoSEQ multiplex PCR, and the TCRdb table lists in-frame clones only, not all of them. The sample lists just under 150,000 clones, over 80% occurring once. Sequencing was done on a sample of PBMCs. The rearrangement joins TRBV4-2 to TRBJ1-2; 7 bases align to TRBD1. This TCR derives from a man in his late teens or twenties in good health and CMV-seropositive. CDR3 region: CASSQVTGDYGYTF. The DNA of the CDR3 is TGTGCCAGCAGCCAAGTCACAGGGGACTATGGCTACACCTTC.